This TCR beta chain was retrieved from a study of fetal regulatory T cell absence and autoimmunity (dated by TCRdb to 2015 to 2018). Background on the whole study: Exocrine pancreas autoimmunity was observed in the IPEX patients in the absence of clinical diabetes. Here is what the overall study found, with its caveats: The oligoclonal enrichment was interpreted as support for antigen-driven autoimmunity occurring in the pancreas before birth in IPEX syndrome. TRB gene family usage was found to be broadly similar between cord blood and pancreas and to resemble published neonatal and adult repertoires. The TCR compartment showed significant oligoclonal enrichment in pancreas versus cord blood, with some top clones over 80-fold enriched.

Regarding this clone: Its antigen has not been determined. Mismatch with germline at one junction end may stem from a read error.

Looking up the germline V gene (reference sequence) yields CDR1 LNHDA and CDR2 SQIVND. The CDR3 goes from the cysteine to the phenylalanine over 15 residues. Kept here is only the CDR3 DNA, which spans 45 bases and is read in frame from base 1. Genomic DNA obtained from frozen pancreas tissue was processed for repertoire sequencing. The DNeasy Blood and Tissue Kit was used to extract about 2-3 ug of genomic DNA from either umbilical cord blood or frozen pancreas. On the immunoSEQ human TCRbeta survey platform, a two-step multiplex PCR amplified and barcoded the TCRbeta CDR3 regions. Libraries were sequenced on Illumina instruments, with IgH sequenced in parallel from the same samples. Per the authors' processing: Raw reads were filtered against IMGT V, D, J definitions and binned by a nearest-neighbor algorithm to remove PCR and sequencing errors. Clones were defined as identical nucleotide sequences, and differential abundance between tissues was assessed by per-clone Fisher exact tests with a pFDR threshold of p<0.01. Clones with frequencies too low for statistical inference were excluded by a minimum inclusion filter of 10 in either sample. Pairwise clonal comparisons used the immunoSEQ Analyzer, and gene family usage was assessed with IMGT tools. In TCRdb, the immuneACCESS table is reduced to in-frame sequences with V and J assigned. These tables do not hold every clone; where another copy was compared, an unresolved V gene accounts for under half, and the others remain unexplained. V and J calls and clone size are as listed in that table; D and trimming were resolved from the DNA. The sample table contains 95,000 to 100,000 clones; only one count was recorded for around 72% of them. The ten largest clonotypes hold roughly 2% of the sample.

The chain is encoded by TRBV19 joined to TRBJ2-3; confidence is insufficient to name the D gene. Material: pancreas tissue. The origin of this receptor is a male donor with IPEX syndrome. CDR3 reads: CASSIGLEWTDTQYF. The nucleotides are TGTGCGAGTAGTATTGGGTTGGAGTGGACAGATACGCAGTATTTT.